The rows below give T cell receptor beta chains drawn from one sample of a study of cytomegalovirus exposure and HLA in healthy donors. The protocol was immunoSEQ multiplex PCR, while the TCRdb copy is restricted to in-frame clones and leaves out a portion. Of 100,000 to 150,000 clones in the sample, 70% to 85% were seen once. The specimen was PBMCs. The receptors here all came from a man younger than 35 in good health and CMV-seropositive. Both conserved end residues are part of each CDR3. D genes are given only for firm matches. Only part of the rows carry a size: once, few, many, or a class if the clone is expanded.

>12|TRBJ2-7|-|TRBV11-2|-
CASSLDSTEQYF
TGTGCCAGCAGCTTAGATAGTACCGAGCAGTACTTC
>16|TRBJ2-3|TRBD1|TRBV6-1|-
CASSVWTGRSTDTQYF
TGTGCCAGCAGTGTTTGGACAGGGCGGAGCACAGATACGCAGTATTTT
>12|TRBJ2-7|-|TRBV19|-
CASRFGQNEQYF
TGTGCCAGTAGGTTCGGACAGAACGAGCAGTACTTC
>13|TRBJ2-7|-|TRBV7-9|few
CASTWTESYEQYF
TGTGCCAGCACCTGGACAGAGAGCTACGAGCAGTACTTC
>14|TRBJ1-5|TRBD1|TRBV7-8|few
CASRGQGRLQPQHF
TGTGCCAGCAGAGGACAGGGGCGCCTTCAGCCCCAGCATTTT
>16|TRBJ2-3|TRBD2|TRBV13|few
CASSLVPGGGTDTQYF
TGTGCCAGCAGCTTAGTCCCGGGGGGGGGCACAGATACGCAGTATTTT
>13|TRBJ2-7|TRBD1|TRBV6-1|few
CASSEGDRGEQYF
TGTGCCAGCAGTGAAGGGGACAGGGGCGAGCAGTACTTC
>14|TRBJ1-5|-|TRBV30|-
CAWSGVGVAQPQHF
TGTGCCTGGAGTGGGGTAGGGGTTGCTCAGCCCCAGCATTTT
>15|TRBJ1-1|-|TRBV9|-
CASSPQSGVDTEAFF
TGTGCCAGCAGCCCCCAATCAGGGGTGGACACTGAAGCTTTCTTT
>15|TRBJ1-2|TRBD1|TRBV2|-
CASRPPGQGQYGYTF
TGTGCCAGCAGACCACCGGGACAGGGCCAGTATGGCTACACCTTC
>13|TRBJ2-3|TRBD2|TRBV2|-
CASWGLAPDTQYF
TGTGCCAGCTGGGGACTAGCACCAGATACGCAGTATTTT
>13|TRBJ1-2|-|TRBV7-6|few
CASSRTENYGYTF
TGTGCCAGCAGCCGGACAGAAAACTATGGCTACACCTTC
>15|TRBJ2-5|TRBD2|TRBV2|once
CASSEQTSGQETQYF
TGTGCCAGCAGTGAACAGACTAGCGGGCAAGAGACCCAGTACTTC
>14|TRBJ1-1|TRBD1|TRBV7-9|-
CASSRGQGNTEAFF
TGTGCCAGCAGCAGAGGACAGGGAAACACTGAAGCTTTCTTT
>16|TRBJ1-5|TRBD1|TRBV6-6|-
CASSFPGQGSNQPQHF
TGTGCCAGCAGTTTTCCGGGACAGGGTAGCAATCAGCCCCAGCATTTT
>15|TRBJ2-5|TRBD2|TRBV4-1|-
CASSYSGLAEETQYF
TGCGCCAGCAGCTACTCTGGACTAGCGGAAGAGACCCAGTACTTC
>17|TRBJ2-3|TRBD1|TRBV9|-
CASSVASEGAIADTQYF
TGTGCCAGCAGCGTAGCTTCCGAGGGGGCCATTGCAGATACGCAGTATTTT
>13|TRBJ1-5|-|TRBV9|-
CASSRDLGQPQHF
TGTGCCAGCAGCCGGGACTTAGGGCAGCCCCAGCATTTT
>18|TRBJ2-7|TRBD1|TRBV5-1|-
CASSSSTLSGTGPYEQYF
TGCGCCAGCAGCTCCTCTACTCTCTCCGGGACAGGGCCCTACGAGCAGTACTTC
>13|TRBJ2-1|-|TRBV10-3|once
CAVSGRGGNEQFF
TGTGCAGTTTCTGGTAGAGGAGGGAATGAGCAGTTCTTC
>12|TRBJ2-7|-|TRBV7-9|-
CASSFSGVEQYF
TGTGCCAGCAGCTTCTCAGGGGTCGAGCAGTACTTC
>14|TRBJ2-7|-|TRBV5-5|few
CASSPTGYSYEQYF
TGTGCCAGCAGCCCTACAGGATACTCCTACGAGCAGTACTTC
>16|TRBJ1-4|-|TRBV4-2|-
CASSQEIRRVSEKLFF
TGTGCCAGCAGCCAAGAAATTCGCAGGGTGAGCGAAAAACTGTTTTTT
>15|TRBJ2-7|TRBD1|TRBV18|once
CASSPLGRGSYEQYF
TGTGCCAGCTCACCACTCGGCAGGGGGTCCTACGAGCAGTACTTC
>14|TRBJ1-6|TRBD1|TRBV6-5|-
CASSRTGGHSPLHF
TGTGCCAGCAGTCGGACAGGGGGACATTCACCCCTCCACTTT
>15|TRBJ2-1|TRBD2|TRBV4-1|-
CASRFSGKRSNEQFF
TGCGCCAGCAGATTTAGCGGGAAAAGGAGCAATGAGCAGTTCTTC
>15|TRBJ2-1|-|TRBV21-1|-
CASSKVGSSYNEQFF
TGTGCCAGCAGCAAAGTTGGGAGCTCCTACAATGAGCAGTTCTTC
>19|TRBJ2-4|TRBD2|TRBV5-1|-
CASSYMTSGDYLAKNIQYF
TGCGCCAGCAGCTATATGACTAGCGGGGATTACTTAGCCAAAAACATTCAGTACTTC
>11|TRBJ1-1|-|TRBV29-1|-
CSVSGNTEAFF
TGCAGCGTCAGCGGTAACACTGAAGCTTTCTTT
>13|TRBJ2-4|-|TRBV6-1|-
CASSVNQGNSQYF
TGTGCCAGCAGTGTCAATCAGGGTAACAGTCAGTACTTC
>18|TRBJ1-1|TRBD1|TRBV4-1|-
CASSQEGGWGQGGTEAFF
TGCGCCAGCAGCCAAGAGGGGGGATGGGGACAGGGTGGCACTGAAGCTTTCTTT
>18|TRBJ2-7|-|TRBV5-1|-
CASSFPMIHDGGAYEQYF
TGCGCCAGCAGCTTCCCAATGATTCACGACGGAGGAGCCTACGAGCAGTACTTC
>15|TRBJ1-1|TRBD1|TRBV4-1|-
CASSQGALGQTRAFF
TGCGCCAGCAGCCAAGGCGCACTGGGACAGACGAGGGCTTTCTTT
>14|TRBJ1-1|-|TRBV9|once
CASSVTDGNTEAFF
TGTGCCAGCAGCGTGACAGACGGGAACACTGAAGCTTTCTTT
>13|TRBJ2-5|TRBD1|TRBV30|-
CAWSGQGRETQYF
TGTGCCTGGAGTGGACAGGGACGAGAGACCCAGTACTTC
>11|TRBJ1-1|-|TRBV29-1|-
CSAEWGAEAFF
TGCAGCGCCGAGTGGGGGGCTGAAGCTTTCTTT
>18|TRBJ2-3|TRBD1|TRBV25-1|few
CASSEFWGQGKAVVTQYF
TGTGCCAGCAGTGAATTTTGGGGACAGGGTAAGGCCGTCGTTACGCAGTATTTT
>14|TRBJ2-2|-|TRBV7-9|-
CASSSDWLTGELFF
TGTGCCAGCAGCTCGGACTGGTTAACCGGGGAGCTGTTTTTT
>13|TRBJ1-1|TRBD1|TRBV29-1|-
CSVSQGSTTEAFF
TGCAGCGTTTCACAGGGGTCGACCACTGAAGCTTTCTTT
>15|TRBJ2-7|TRBD1|TRBV11-2|few
CASSLDATGGPEQYF
TGTGCCAGCAGCTTAGACGCGACAGGGGGTCCCGAGCAGTACTTC
>14|TRBJ2-5|-|TRBV4-2|-
CASSSTGGQETQYF
TGTGCCAGCAGCTCAACAGGTGGACAAGAGACCCAGTACTTC
>14|TRBJ1-2|-|TRBV5-4|-
CASRGAGISYGYTF
TGTGCCAGCAGGGGGGCGGGTATTTCCTATGGCTACACCTTC
>15|TRBJ1-2|-|TRBV7-2|few
CASNSRGGGIDGYTF
TGTGCCAGCAACTCCCGAGGGGGGGGCATCGATGGCTACACCTTC